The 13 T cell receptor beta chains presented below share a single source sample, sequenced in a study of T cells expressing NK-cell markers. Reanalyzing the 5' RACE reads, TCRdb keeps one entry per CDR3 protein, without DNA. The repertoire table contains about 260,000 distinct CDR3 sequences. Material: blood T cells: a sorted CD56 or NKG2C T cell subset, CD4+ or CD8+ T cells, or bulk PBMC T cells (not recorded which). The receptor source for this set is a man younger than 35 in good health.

This CDR3 is CASSQGPAGENSGANVLTF. The chain couples TRBV3-1 to TRBJ2-6; as DNA is missing, the TRBD1 call by TCRdb cannot be tested. The germline V gene encodes CDR1 LGHDT and CDR2 YNNKEL (reference sequence). This CDR3 is 19 amino acids long.

The chain's CDR3 is CSARMGSGRALLYEQYF. The chain recombines TRBV20-1 with TRBJ2-7; TCRdb outputs TRBD2, but without DNA this stays unchecked. The germline V gene encodes CDR1 DFQATT and CDR2 SNEGSKA (reference sequence). CDR3 length: 17 residues.

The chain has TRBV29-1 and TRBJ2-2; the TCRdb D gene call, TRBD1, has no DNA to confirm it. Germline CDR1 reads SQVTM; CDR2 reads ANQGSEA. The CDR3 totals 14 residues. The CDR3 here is CSVDNRVKSGELFF.

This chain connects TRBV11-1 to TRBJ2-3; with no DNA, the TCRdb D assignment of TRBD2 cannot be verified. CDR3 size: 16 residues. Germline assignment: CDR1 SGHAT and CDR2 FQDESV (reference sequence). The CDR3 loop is CASSQILQADADTQYF.

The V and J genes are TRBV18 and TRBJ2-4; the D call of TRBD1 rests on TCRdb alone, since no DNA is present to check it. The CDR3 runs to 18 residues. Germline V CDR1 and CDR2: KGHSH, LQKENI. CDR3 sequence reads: CASSPPSLGGAAKNIQYF.

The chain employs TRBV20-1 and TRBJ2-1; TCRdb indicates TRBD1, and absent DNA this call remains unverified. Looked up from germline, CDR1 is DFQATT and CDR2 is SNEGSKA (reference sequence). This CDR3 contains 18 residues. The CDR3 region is CSARDLWATGGPYNEQFF.

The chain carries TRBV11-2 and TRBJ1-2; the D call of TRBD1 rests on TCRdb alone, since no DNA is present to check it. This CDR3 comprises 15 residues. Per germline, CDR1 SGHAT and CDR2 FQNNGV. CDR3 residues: CASSLDNRLNYGYTF. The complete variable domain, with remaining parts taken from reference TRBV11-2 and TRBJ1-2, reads EAGVAQSPRYKIIEKRQSVAFWCNPISGHATLYWYQQILGQGPKLLIQFQNNGVVDDSQLPKDRFSAERLKGVDSTLKIQPAKLEDSAVYLCASSLDNRLNYGYTFGSGTRLTVV.

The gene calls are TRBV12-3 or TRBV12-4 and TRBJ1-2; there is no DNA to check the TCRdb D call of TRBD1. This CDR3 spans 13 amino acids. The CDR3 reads CASRRQEFYGYTF.

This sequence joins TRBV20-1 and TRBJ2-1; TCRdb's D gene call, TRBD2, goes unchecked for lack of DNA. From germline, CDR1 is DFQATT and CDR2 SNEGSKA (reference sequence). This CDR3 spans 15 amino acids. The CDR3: CSAWGTSGRVDEQFF.

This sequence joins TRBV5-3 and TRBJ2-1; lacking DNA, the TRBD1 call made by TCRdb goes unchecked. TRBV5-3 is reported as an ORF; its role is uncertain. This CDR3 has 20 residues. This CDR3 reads CARSPGVDRAINGSYNEQFF.

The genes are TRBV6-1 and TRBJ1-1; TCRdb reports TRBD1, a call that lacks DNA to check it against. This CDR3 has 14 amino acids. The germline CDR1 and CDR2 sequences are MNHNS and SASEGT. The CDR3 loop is CASTPQGSGTEAFF.

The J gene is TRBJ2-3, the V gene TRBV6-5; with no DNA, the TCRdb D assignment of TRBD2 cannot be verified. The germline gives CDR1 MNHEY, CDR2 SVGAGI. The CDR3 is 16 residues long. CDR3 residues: CASSESGLRGLDTQYF.

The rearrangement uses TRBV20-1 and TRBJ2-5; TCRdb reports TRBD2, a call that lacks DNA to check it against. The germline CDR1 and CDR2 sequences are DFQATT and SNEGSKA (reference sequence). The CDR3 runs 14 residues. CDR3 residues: CSARDLGEGETQYF.